Given below is one T cell receptor beta chain in context. The trim removed 5 bases at V and 2 bases at J, leaving 7 bases unmatched. The CDR3 spans 18 residues. CDR1 SGHTA and CDR2 FQGTGA come from the germline V gene. The record originates from a study of control samples from healthy donors and cancer patients. Using immunoSEQ multiplex PCR, the repertoire was profiled, and TCRdb retains in-frame clones only, with some absent. There are 95,000 to 150,000 clones in the sample; approximately 87% occur only once, and about an eighth lies in the top ten. The V and J genes are TRBV7-3 and TRBJ2-6; 12 bases fit TRBD1. The sample comprised blood. The receptor was derived from a man younger than 40 in good health. DNA of the CDR3: TGTGCCAGCAGCATCAAAGGGACAGGGGGCGCTGGGGCCAACGTCCTGACTTTC. It translates to CASSIKGTGGAGANVLTF.